Reported below is one T cell receptor beta chain. Its specificity is unknown. The data are from a study of T cell responses to AZD1222 COVID-19 vaccine. General study points: Spike-specific TCRs gained breadth and depth after people received two AZD1222 doses. Scientists sampled the repertoires only once the peak T cell response had passed. Donors were mostly white British, more females; clonal diversity possibly underestimated. Nearly half of spike-specific TCRs reportedly go after variant regions that carry no mutations.

Sequencing used immunoSEQ multiplex PCR; TCRdb keeps in-frame clones, though not all of them. Altogether fewer than 150,000 clones are present, approximately 92% being singletons, with the ten largest covering over 7.5%. Germline lookup yields CDR1 SNHLY and CDR2 FYNNEI. Trimming took 1 base from V and 7 from J; bases not matched to a gene: 4. The CDR3 contains 15 residues. This chain uses TRBV2 with TRBJ1-5; TRBD1 matches 10 bases. This sample comprised peripheral blood, obtained 28 days after the second AZD1222 dose. This TCR derives from an adult who received the AZD1222 COVID-19 vaccine. The DNA of the CDR3 is TGTGCCAGCAGTGAAGGAGGGGACAGGGGCCAGCCCCAGCATTTT. This gives the protein CASSEGGDRGQPQHF.